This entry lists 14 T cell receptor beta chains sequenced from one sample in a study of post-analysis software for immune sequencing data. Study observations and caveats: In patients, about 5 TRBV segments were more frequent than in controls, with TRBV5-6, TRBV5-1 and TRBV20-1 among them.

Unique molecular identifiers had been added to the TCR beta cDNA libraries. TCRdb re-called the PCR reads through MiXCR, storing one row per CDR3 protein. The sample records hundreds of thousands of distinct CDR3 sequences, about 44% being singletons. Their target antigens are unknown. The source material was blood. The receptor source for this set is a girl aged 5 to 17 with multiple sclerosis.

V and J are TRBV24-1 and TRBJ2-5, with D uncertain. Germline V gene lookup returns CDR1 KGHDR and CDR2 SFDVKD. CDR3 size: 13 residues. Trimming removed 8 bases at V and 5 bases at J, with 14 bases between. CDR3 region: CATKVKARETQYF. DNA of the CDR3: TGTGCCACCAAGGTAAAGGCCCGGGAGACCCAGTACTTC.

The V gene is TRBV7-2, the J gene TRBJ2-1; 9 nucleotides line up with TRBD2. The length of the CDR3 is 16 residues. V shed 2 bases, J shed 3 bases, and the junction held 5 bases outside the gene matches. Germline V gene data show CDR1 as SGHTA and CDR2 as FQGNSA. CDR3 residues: CASSLTRLAVYNEQFF. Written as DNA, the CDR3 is TGTGCCAGCAGCTTAACCCGACTAGCGGTCTACAATGAGCAGTTCTTC.

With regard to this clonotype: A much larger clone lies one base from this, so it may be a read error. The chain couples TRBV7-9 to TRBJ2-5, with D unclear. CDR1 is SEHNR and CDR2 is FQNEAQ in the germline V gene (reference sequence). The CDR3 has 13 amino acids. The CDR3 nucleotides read TGTCCCAGCAGCTTATGGGATCAAGAGACCCAGTACTTC. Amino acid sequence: CPSSLWDQETQYF.

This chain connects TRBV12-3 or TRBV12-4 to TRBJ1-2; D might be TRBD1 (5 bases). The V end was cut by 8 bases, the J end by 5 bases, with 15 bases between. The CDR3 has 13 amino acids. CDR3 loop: CASAIQETYGYTF. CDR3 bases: TGTGCCAGCGCAATACAGGAGACGTATGGCTACACCTTC.

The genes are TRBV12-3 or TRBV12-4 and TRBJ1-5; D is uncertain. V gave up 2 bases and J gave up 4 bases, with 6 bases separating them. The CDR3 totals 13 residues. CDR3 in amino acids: CASSLLPNQPQHF. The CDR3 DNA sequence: TGTGCCAGCAGTTTACTTCCAAATCAGCCCCAGCATTTT.

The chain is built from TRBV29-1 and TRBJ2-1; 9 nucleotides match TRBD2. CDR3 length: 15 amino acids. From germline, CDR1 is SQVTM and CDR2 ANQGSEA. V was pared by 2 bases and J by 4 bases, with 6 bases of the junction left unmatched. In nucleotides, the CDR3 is TGCAGCGTTGAATCAGGGCGGGGGGGTTACAATGAGCAGTTCTTC. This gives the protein CSVESGRGGYNEQFF.

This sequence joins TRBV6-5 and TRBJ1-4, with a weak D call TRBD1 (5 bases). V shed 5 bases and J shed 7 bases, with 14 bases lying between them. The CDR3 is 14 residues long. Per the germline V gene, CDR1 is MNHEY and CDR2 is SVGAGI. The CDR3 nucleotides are TGTGCCAGCAGTCAACGGGGCGGGAGTGAAAAACTGTTTTTT. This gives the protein CASSQRGGSEKLFF.

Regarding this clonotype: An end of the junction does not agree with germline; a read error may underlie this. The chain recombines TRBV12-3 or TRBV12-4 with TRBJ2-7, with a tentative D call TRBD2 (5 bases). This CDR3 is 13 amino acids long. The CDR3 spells CASTAGPGYGQYF. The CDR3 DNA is TGTGCCAGCACCGCGGGTCCAGGTTACGGGCAGTACTTC.

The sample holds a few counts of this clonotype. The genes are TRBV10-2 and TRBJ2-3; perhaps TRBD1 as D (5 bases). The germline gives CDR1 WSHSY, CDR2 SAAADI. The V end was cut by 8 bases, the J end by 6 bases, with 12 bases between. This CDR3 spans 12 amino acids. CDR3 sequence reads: CASLLGADTQYF. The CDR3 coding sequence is TGCGCCAGCCTGCTAGGGGCTGATACGCAGTATTTT.

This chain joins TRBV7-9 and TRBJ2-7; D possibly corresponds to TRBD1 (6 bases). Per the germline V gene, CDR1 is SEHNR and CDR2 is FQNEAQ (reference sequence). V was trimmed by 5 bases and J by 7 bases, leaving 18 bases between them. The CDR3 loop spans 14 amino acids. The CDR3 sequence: CASSPIGGSGEQYF. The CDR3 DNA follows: TGTGCCAGCAGCCCGATTGGGGGCTCGGGGGAGCAGTACTTC.

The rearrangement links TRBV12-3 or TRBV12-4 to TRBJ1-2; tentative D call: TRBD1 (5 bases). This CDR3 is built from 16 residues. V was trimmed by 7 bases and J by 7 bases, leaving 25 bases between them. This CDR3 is CASTSRGGAARLGYTF. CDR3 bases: TGTGCCAGCACCTCACGGGGAGGGGCGGCCCGACTTGGCTACACCTTC.

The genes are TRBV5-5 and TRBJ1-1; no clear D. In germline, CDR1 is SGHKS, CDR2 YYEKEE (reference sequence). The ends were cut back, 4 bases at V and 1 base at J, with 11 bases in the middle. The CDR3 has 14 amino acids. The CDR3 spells CASSTIITNTEAFF. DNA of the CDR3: TGTGCCAGCAGCACCATCATAACGAACACTGAAGCTTTCTTT.

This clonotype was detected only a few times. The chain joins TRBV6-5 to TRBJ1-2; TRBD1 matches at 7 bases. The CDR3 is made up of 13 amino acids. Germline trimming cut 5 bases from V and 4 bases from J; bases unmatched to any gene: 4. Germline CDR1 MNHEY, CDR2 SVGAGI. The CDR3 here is CASSKGDSYGYTF. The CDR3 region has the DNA TGTGCCAGCAGTAAAGGGGACAGCTATGGCTACACCTTC.

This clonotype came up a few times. The CDR3, as DNA: TGTGCCAGCACCGACCCCGTGGACCTTAGCAATCAGCCCCAGCATTTT. Encoded protein: CASTDPVDLSNQPQHF. The chain carries TRBV7-2 and TRBJ1-5, with D hard to call. Trimming removed 7 bases from V and 0 bases from J, with 16 bases in between. The CDR3 loop spans 16 amino acids. Per germline, CDR1 SGHTA and CDR2 FQGNSA.